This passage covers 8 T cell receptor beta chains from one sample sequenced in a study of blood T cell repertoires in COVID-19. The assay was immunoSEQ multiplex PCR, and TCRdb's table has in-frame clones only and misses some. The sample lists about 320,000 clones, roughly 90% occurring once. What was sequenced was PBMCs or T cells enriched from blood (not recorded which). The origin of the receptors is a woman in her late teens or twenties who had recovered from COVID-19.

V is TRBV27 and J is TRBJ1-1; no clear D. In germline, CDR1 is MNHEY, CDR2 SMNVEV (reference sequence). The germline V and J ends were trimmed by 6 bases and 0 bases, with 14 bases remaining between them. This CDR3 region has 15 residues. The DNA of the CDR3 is TGTGCCAGCAGGGCCCGACAAAACATGAACACTGAAGCTTTCTTT. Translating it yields CASRARQNMNTEAFF.

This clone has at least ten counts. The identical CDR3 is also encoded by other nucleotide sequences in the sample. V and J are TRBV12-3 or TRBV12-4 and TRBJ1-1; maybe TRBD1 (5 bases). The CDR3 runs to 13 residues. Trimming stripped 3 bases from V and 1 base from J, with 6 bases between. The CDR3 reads CASSLGPNTEAFF. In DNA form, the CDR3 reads TGTGCCAGCAGTTTGGGGCCGAACACTGAAGCTTTCTTT.

In DNA, the CDR3 is TGTGCCAGCAGCTTATGGCAGAACACTGAAGCTTTCTTT. Amino acids: CASSLWQNTEAFF. The chain has TRBV11-2 and TRBJ1-1; no definite D call. Trimming cost V 2 bases and J 1 base, with 5 bases left between them. CDR1 and CDR2 (germline): SGHAT, FQNNGV. This CDR3 is 13 amino acids long.

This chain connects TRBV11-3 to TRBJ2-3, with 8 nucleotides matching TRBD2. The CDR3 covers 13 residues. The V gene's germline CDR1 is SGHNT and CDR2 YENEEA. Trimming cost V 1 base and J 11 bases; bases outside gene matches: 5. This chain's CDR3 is CASSLATSELQYF. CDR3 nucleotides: TGTGCCAGCAGCTTAGCGACTAGCGAGCTGCAGTATTTT.

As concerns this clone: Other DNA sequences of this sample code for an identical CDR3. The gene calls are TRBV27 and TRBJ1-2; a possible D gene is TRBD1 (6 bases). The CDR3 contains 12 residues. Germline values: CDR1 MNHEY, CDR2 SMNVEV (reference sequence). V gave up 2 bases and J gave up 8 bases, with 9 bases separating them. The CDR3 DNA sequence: TGTGCCAGCAGTTTAAGGGGGTCGGGCTACACCTTC. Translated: CASSLRGSGYTF.

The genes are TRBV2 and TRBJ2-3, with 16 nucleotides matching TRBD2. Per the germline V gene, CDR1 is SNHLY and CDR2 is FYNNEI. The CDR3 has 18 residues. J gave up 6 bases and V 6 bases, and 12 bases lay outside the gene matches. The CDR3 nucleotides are TGTGCCAGCAGCGAACTGGGGACTAGCGGGGGGGGAGAGGATACGCAGTATTTT. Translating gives CASSELGTSGGGEDTQYF. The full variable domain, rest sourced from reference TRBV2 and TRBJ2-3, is EPEVTQTPSHQVTQMGQEVILRCVPISNHLYFYWYRQILGQKVEFLVSFYNNEISEKSEIFDDQFSVERPDGSNFTLKIRSTKLEDSAMYFCASSELGTSGGGEDTQYFGPGTRLTVL.

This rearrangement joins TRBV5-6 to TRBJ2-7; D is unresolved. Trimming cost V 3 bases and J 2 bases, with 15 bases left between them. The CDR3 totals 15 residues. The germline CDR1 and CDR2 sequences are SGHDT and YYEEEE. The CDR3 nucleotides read TGTGCCAGCAGCTCGGGTGTTGTTCGCCCCTACGAGCAGTACTTC. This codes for CASSSGVVRPYEQYF.

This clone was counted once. CDR3 nucleotide sequence: TGTGCCAGCAGTTTACCTAAGGACAGTGCGGAGACCCAGTACTTC. This codes for CASSLPKDSAETQYF. The chain is built from TRBV28 and TRBJ2-5; a weak D match, TRBD1 (6 bases). The CDR3 totals 15 residues. Trimming took 2 bases from V and 5 from J, leaving 15 bases between them. Germline CDR1 MDHEN, CDR2 SYDVKM.